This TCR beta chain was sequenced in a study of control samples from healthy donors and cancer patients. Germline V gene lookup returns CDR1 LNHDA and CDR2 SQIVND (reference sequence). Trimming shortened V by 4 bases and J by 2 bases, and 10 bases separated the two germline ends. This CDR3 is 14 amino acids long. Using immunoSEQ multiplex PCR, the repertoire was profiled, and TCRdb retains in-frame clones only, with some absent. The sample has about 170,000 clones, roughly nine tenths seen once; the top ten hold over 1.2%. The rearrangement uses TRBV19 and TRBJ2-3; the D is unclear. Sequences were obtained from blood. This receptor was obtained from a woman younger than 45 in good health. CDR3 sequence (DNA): TGTGCCAGTAGTAATCTTACACCCACAGATACGCAGTATTTT. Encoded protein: CASSNLTPTDTQYF. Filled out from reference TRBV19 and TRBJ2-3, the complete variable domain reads DGGITQSPKYLFRKEGQNVTLSCEQNLNHDAMYWYRQDPGQGLRLIYYSQIVNDFQKGDIAEGYSVSREKKESFPLTVTSAQKNPTAFYLCASSNLTPTDTQYFGPGTRLTVL.